Listed below are T cell receptor beta chains from one sample, sequenced in a study of cytomegalovirus exposure and HLA in healthy donors. Method: immunoSEQ multiplex PCR; TCRdb's copy keeps in-frame clones and lacks some. In the table there are 150,000 to 250,000 clones, approximately 85% of which are singletons. Sequenced input: PBMCs. The receptors here all came from a woman aged 45-65 years in good health and CMV-seropositive. Each CDR3 is given with its conserved first and last residue. Fields, in order: V gene, D gene, CDR3 length, clone size, J gene, CDR3 protein, CDR3 DNA. D genes are given only for firm matches. Size is stated for part of the rows, as once, few or many counts, or as a class when the clone is expanded.

>TRBV5-1|.|15|.|TRBJ1-3
CASSLDLQGRNTIYF
TGCGCCAGCAGCTTGGACCTTCAGGGAAGAAACACCATATATTTT
>TRBV5-1|.|15|.|TRBJ1-3
CASSLGPGPGNTIYF
TGCGCCAGCAGCTTGGGCCCAGGGCCTGGAAACACCATATATTTT
>TRBV18|.|16|.|TRBJ2-3
CASSPLVQGSTDTQYF
TGTGCCAGCTCACCACTCGTACAGGGCAGCACAGATACGCAGTATTTT
>TRBV5-1|.|16|.|TRBJ1-6
CASSLSGGQYNSPLHF
TGCGCCAGCAGCTTGTCGGGGGGCCAATATAATTCACCCCTCCACTTT
>TRBV21-1|.|14|once|TRBJ2-2
CASSKSYEPGELFF
TGTGCCAGCAGCAAAAGCTACGAACCCGGGGAGCTGTTTTTT
>TRBV19|TRBD1|16|.|TRBJ1-2
CASSRTGQMTNYGYTF
TGTGCCAGTAGTAGGACGGGACAGATGACTAACTATGGCTACACCTTC
>TRBV6-1|.|14|.|TRBJ2-3
CASSEGHIPDTQYF
TGTGCCAGCAGTGAAGGGCATATCCCAGATACGCAGTATTTT
>TRBV5-1|.|15|.|TRBJ2-3
CASSLEQGSFDTQYF
TGCGCCAGCAGCTTGGAGCAGGGTTCGTTTGATACGCAGTATTTT
>TRBV19|TRBD1|13|.|TRBJ1-2
CASTRDSNYGYTF
TGTGCCAGTACTCGGGACAGCAACTATGGCTACACCTTC
>TRBV7-9|TRBD2|17|.|TRBJ2-3
CASSWTSGGTSTDTQYF
TGTGCCAGCAGCTGGACTAGCGGGGGGACTAGCACAGATACGCAGTATTTT
>TRBV7-4|TRBD1|14|.|TRBJ1-6
CASSSGQGRSPLHF
TGTGCCAGCAGCTCAGGACAGGGTAGATCACCCCTCCACTTT
>TRBV4-2|.|17|.|TRBJ2-1
CASSQDGGKSSYNEQFF
TGTGCCAGCAGCCAAGATGGGGGGAAAAGCTCCTACAATGAGCAGTTCTTC
>TRBV6-5|TRBD2|13|few|TRBJ2-7
CASRLAGDSEQYF
TGTGCCAGCAGACTAGCGGGAGATTCCGAGCAGTACTTC
>TRBV5-3|.|12|once|TRBJ1-6
CARSFYRSPLHF
TGTGCCAGAAGCTTCTATCGTTCACCCCTCCACTTT
>TRBV4-1|.|15|.|TRBJ2-4
CASSQDGKAKNSQYF
TGCGCCAGCAGCCAAGACGGGAAAGCCAAAAACAGTCAGTACTTC
>TRBV6-5|.|14|.|TRBJ1-1
CASSYGQVGTEAFF
TGTGCCAGCAGTTACGGGCAGGTCGGAACTGAAGCTTTCTTT
>TRBV30|.|14|.|TRBJ2-5
CAWRRAGDTETQYF
TGTGCCTGGAGGCGGGCAGGGGATACGGAGACCCAGTACTTC
>TRBV7-9|TRBD1|14|once|TRBJ1-1
CASSLAGGKTEAFF
TGTGCCAGCAGCTTGGCAGGGGGCAAAACTGAAGCTTTCTTT
>TRBV6-5|.|15|.|TRBJ2-4
CASSYSGREINIQYF
TGTGCCAGCAGTTACTCGGGCAGGGAAATCAACATTCAGTACTTC
>TRBV4-1|.|15|.|TRBJ2-1
CASSLSGTSSHEQFF
TGCGCCAGCAGCCTATCCGGGACTTCCAGTCATGAGCAGTTCTTC
>TRBV7-2|TRBD1|14|.|TRBJ1-2
CASAAEGASIGYTF
TGTGCCAGCGCCGCGGAGGGGGCCTCTATTGGCTACACCTTC
>TRBV4-1|.|18|.|TRBJ2-3
CASSQGLQGERSTDTQYF
TGCGCCAGCAGCCAAGGTTTACAGGGAGAAAGGAGCACAGATACGCAGTATTTT
>TRBV5-1|.|14|once|TRBJ2-1
CASSGGSSYNEQFF
TGCGCCAGCTCTGGCGGTTCCTCCTACAATGAGCAGTTCTTC
>TRBV7-9|TRBD2|16|.|TRBJ2-7
CASSPTGLAGGYEQYF
TGTGCCAGCAGCCCCACGGGACTAGCGGGAGGGTACGAGCAGTACTTC
>TRBV9|TRBD2|15|.|TRBJ2-1
CASSAQSGRANEQFF
TGTGCCAGCAGCGCCCAGAGCGGGAGGGCCAATGAGCAGTTCTTC
>TRBV4-1|.|16|.|TRBJ2-7
CASSQGQGSSSYEQYF
TGCGCCAGCAGCCAAGGGCAGGGCTCGAGCTCCTACGAGCAGTACTTC
>TRBV4-1|.|11|.|TRBJ2-1
CASSLRGEQFF
TGCGCCAGCAGCCTCCGAGGGGAGCAGTTCTTC
>TRBV5-5|TRBD1|14|.|TRBJ2-7
CASSQGQSVGEQYF
TGTGCCAGCAGCCAGGGACAGTCCGTGGGTGAGCAGTACTTC
>TRBV30|.|16|.|TRBJ1-1
CAWSDSLPLMNTEAFF
TGTGCCTGGAGTGACAGCTTGCCCCTCATGAACACTGAAGCTTTCTTT
>TRBV9|TRBD2|17|.|TRBJ2-1
CASSVDSGGMLYNEQFF
TGTGCCAGCAGCGTAGACAGCGGGGGGATGCTCTACAATGAGCAGTTCTTC
>TRBV28|.|14|.|TRBJ1-1
CASSSGGKNTEAFF
TGTGCCAGCAGTTCGGGAGGGAAGAACACTGAAGCTTTCTTT
>TRBV28|TRBD1|14|.|TRBJ1-2
CASSDLGQNYGYTF
TGTGCCAGCAGTGACCTGGGACAGAACTATGGCTACACCTTC
>TRBV6-5|TRBD1|15|.|TRBJ1-5
CASSGSGTANQPQHF
TGTGCCAGCAGTGGCTCCGGGACAGCGAATCAGCCCCAGCATTTT
>TRBV5-4|TRBD1|15|once|TRBJ2-5
CASSLGDRGRETQYF
TGTGCCAGCAGCTTGGGGGACAGGGGGCGCGAGACCCAGTACTTC
>TRBV27|TRBD1|15|.|TRBJ2-7
CASSPGTGVPYEQYF
TGTGCCAGCAGTCCCGGGACAGGGGTCCCCTACGAGCAGTACTTC
>TRBV7-2|TRBD2|19|.|TRBJ2-5
CASSSQPLTSGGSQETQYF
TGTGCCAGCAGCTCACAACCCCTGACTAGCGGGGGGTCCCAAGAGACCCAGTACTTC
>TRBV9|.|14|.|TRBJ1-3
CASSPTYSGNTIYF
TGTGCCAGCTCTCCCACCTACTCTGGAAACACCATATATTTT
>TRBV19|.|15|.|TRBJ2-1
CASTTKKGAYNEQFF
TGTGCCAGTACGACTAAGAAGGGGGCCTACAATGAGCAGTTCTTC
>TRBV28|TRBD2|14|.|TRBJ2-1
CAGSSGGADNEQFF
TGTGCCGGAAGTAGCGGGGGGGCAGACAATGAGCAGTTCTTC
>TRBV27|.|15|.|TRBJ1-5
CASSLSSNSHQPQHF
TGTGCCAGCAGTTTATCTTCCAACTCCCATCAGCCCCAGCATTTT
>TRBV9|TRBD2|15|.|TRBJ2-1
CASSVTSGGGEEQFF
TGTGCCAGCAGCGTTACTAGCGGGGGCGGGGAGGAGCAGTTCTTC
>TRBV28|.|15|.|TRBJ2-7
CASSLPDSYSYEQYF
TGTGCCAGCAGTTTACCCGACAGCTATTCCTACGAGCAGTACTTC
>TRBV14|.|14|.|TRBJ2-7
CASSQGGDSYEQYF
TGTGCCAGCAGCCAAGGGGGAGATAGCTACGAGCAGTACTTC
>TRBV13|.|17|few|TRBJ1-2
CASSLGLGGEENYGYTF
TGTGCCAGCAGCTTAGGCCTAGGGGGGGAGGAGAACTATGGCTACACCTTC
>TRBV9|TRBD2|16|.|TRBJ2-1
CASSVAVGLAGNEQFF
TGTGCCAGCAGCGTAGCAGTTGGACTAGCGGGTAATGAGCAGTTCTTC
>TRBV7-7|.|14|.|TRBJ2-5
CASSLMPNLETQYF
TGTGCTAGCAGCTTAATGCCTAACCTCGAGACCCAGTACTTC
>TRBV13|TRBD1|15|.|TRBJ1-5
CASSPRTGVNQPQHF
TGTGCCAGCAGCCCAAGGACAGGGGTAAATCAGCCCCAGCATTTT
>TRBV15|TRBD1|15|.|TRBJ2-1
CATSRDRGPHNEQFF
TGTGCCACCAGCCGAGACAGGGGACCCCACAATGAGCAGTTCTTC
>TRBV2|.|16|once|TRBJ2-4
CASSLRQGGAKNIQYF
TGTGCCAGCAGTCTTCGACAGGGAGGAGCCAAAAACATTCAGTACTTC
>TRBV6-5|TRBD2|15|.|TRBJ2-2
CASSPSSGSTGELFF
TGTGCCAGCAGTCCCTCTAGCGGCTCCACCGGGGAGCTGTTTTTT
>TRBV10-3|TRBD1|13|.|TRBJ1-6
CAITDREGAPLHF
TGTGCCATCACTGACAGGGAAGGAGCACCCCTCCACTTT
>TRBV19|TRBD2|17|few|TRBJ2-7
CASSSDSGLAGAYEQYF
TGTGCCAGTAGTTCGGATTCGGGACTAGCGGGAGCCTACGAGCAGTACTTC
>TRBV2|TRBD1|15|once|TRBJ2-2
CASRKRDRETVELFF
TGTGCCAGCAGAAAACGGGACAGGGAGACAGTTGAGCTGTTTTTT
>TRBV2|TRBD1|14|.|TRBJ2-2
CASSGQGLTGELFF
TGTGCCAGCAGTGGACAGGGGCTAACCGGGGAGCTGTTTTTT
>TRBV28|TRBD2|12|.|TRBJ2-5
CASRLAQETQYF
TGTGCCAGCCGACTAGCCCAAGAGACCCAGTACTTC
>TRBV18|.|14|.|TRBJ1-1
CASSGGGLNTEAFF
TGTGCCAGCTCAGGGGGGGGATTGAACACTGAAGCTTTCTTT
>TRBV28|TRBD2|16|.|TRBJ2-2
CASSGDLAGVIGELFF
TGTGCCAGCAGTGGCGATCTAGCGGGAGTCATCGGGGAGCTGTTTTTT
>TRBV6-5|TRBD1|13|.|TRBJ1-1
CASQQGVNTEAFF
TGTGCCAGCCAACAGGGGGTGAACACTGAAGCTTTCTTT
>TRBV7-2|TRBD1|15|.|TRBJ1-6
CASSLEGQIVSPLHF
TGTGCCAGCAGCTTAGAGGGACAGATAGTTTCACCCCTCCACTTT